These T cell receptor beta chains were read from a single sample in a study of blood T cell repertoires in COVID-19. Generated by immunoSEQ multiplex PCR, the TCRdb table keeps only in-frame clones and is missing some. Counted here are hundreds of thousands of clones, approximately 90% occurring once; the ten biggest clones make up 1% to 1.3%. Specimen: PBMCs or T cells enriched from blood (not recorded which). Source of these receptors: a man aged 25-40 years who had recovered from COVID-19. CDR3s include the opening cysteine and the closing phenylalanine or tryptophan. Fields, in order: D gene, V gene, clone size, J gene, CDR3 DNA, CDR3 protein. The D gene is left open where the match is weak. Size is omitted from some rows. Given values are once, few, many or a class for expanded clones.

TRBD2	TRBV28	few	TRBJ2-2	TGTGCCAGCAGTTTAACGGGCGGGAGCCCCGCGAACACCGGGGAGCTGTTTTTT	CASSLTGGSPANTGELFF
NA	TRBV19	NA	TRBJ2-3	TGTGCCAGTAGTCCCCGGGTAGCCCGCACAGATACGCAGTATTTT	CASSPRVARTDTQYF
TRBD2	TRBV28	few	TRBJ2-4	TGTGCCAGCAGCTCTACGCGGGGGTTAGCCAAAAACATTCAGTACTTC	CASSSTRGLAKNIQYF
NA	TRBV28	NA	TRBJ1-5	TGTGCCAGCAGGCCTGCAGGGAATAATCAGCCCCAGCATTTT	CASRPAGNNQPQHF
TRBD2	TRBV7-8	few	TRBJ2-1	TGTGCCAGCAGCTTAGTTGTAGCGGGAGGGCTTGGCAATGAGCAGTTCTTC	CASSLVVAGGLGNEQFF
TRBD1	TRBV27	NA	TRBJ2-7	TGTGCCAGCAGTTTCTCCGGGACAGGGTCCTACGAGCAGTACTTC	CASSFSGTGSYEQYF
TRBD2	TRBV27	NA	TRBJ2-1	TGTGCCAGCAGTCCCGCCCTAGCGGGAGGGCCTAGGGAGCAGTTCTTC	CASSPALAGGPREQFF
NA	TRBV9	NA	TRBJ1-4	TGTGCCAGCAGTGCGCTCGGGACAACGATTGAAAAACTGTTTTTT	CASSALGTTIEKLFF
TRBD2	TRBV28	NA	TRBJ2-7	TGTGCCAGTTTGACTAGCGGGAGGGGCGAGCAGTACTTC	CASLTSGRGEQYF
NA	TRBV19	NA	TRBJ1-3	TGTGCCAGTAGTAACCCCGGGAACTCTGGAAACACCATATATTTT	CASSNPGNSGNTIYF
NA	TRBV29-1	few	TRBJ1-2	TGCAGCGTTGCTTCGGGATCCTATGGCTACACCTTC	CSVASGSYGYTF
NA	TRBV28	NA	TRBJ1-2	TGTGCCAGCAGTTTATATGGGGGGACGGGGCGTAACTATGGCTACACCTTC	CASSLYGGTGRNYGYTF
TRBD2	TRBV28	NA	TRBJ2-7	TGTGCCAGCCTCAGAGCGGGGGGCTCCTACGAGCAGTACTTC	CASLRAGGSYEQYF
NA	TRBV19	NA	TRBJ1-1	TGTGCCAGTAGTATAGGGGGCGCGGGGACTGAAGCTTTCTTT	CASSIGGAGTEAFF
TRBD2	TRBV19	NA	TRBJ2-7	TGTGCCGTCTCTCGAGCGGGAGAGATCTACGAGCAGTACTTC	CAVSRAGEIYEQYF
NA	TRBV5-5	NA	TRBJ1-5	TGTGCCAGCAGCTTGTTGACAGTCAATCAGCCCCAGCATTTT	CASSLLTVNQPQHF
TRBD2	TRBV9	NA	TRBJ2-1	TGTGCCAGCAGCGCTCCGGGACTAGCGGGAGTAAATGAGCAGTTCTTC	CASSAPGLAGVNEQFF
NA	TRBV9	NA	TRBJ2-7	TGTGCCAGCAGCGTAAGCCCAACCGGGAACTACGAGCAGTACTTC	CASSVSPTGNYEQYF
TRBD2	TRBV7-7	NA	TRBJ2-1	TGTGCTAGCAGCTTATACGTTCGGACTAGCGGGAGGGAGGATGAGCAGTTCTTC	CASSLYVRTSGREDEQFF
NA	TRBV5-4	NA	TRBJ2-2	TGTGCCAGCAGCCCGGGGCGATTTAGCGGATACACCGGGGAGCTGTTTTTT	CASSPGRFSGYTGELFF
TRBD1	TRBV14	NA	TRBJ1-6	TGTGCCAGCAGCCAAGTGGGACAGGGGGGATATTCACCCCTCCACTTT	CASSQVGQGGYSPLHF
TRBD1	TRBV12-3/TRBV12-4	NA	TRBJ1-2	TGTGCCAGCAGCCCAGACAGGGAGCATGGCTACACCTTC	CASSPDREHGYTF
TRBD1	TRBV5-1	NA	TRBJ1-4	TGCGCCAGCAGCCTGGTGGGGACAGGGAATGAAAAACTGTTTTTT	CASSLVGTGNEKLFF
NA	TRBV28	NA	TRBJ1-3	TGTGCCAGCAGTCCATATCAGACAGGCCTCTCTGGAAACACCATATATTTT	CASSPYQTGLSGNTIYF
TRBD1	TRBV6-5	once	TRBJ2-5	TGTGCCAGCAGTTACCCGGGACAGGGACAAGAGACCCAGTACTTC	CASSYPGQGQETQYF
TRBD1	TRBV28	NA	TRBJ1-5	TGTGCCAGCAGCAACGGACAGGGGGCCGGTCAGCCCCAGCATTTT	CASSNGQGAGQPQHF
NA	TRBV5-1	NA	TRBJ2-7	TGCGCCAGCAGCTTGGGGACAGATTCCTACGAGCAGTACTTC	CASSLGTDSYEQYF
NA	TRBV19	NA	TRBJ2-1	TGTGCCAGTAGTAAGGGACTCCAGAATTGGGGTTACAATGAGCAGTTCTTC	CASSKGLQNWGYNEQFF
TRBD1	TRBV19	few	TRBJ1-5	TGTGCCAGTAGTATAGTAGGGGGCACGGATAGCAATCAGCCCCAGCATTTT	CASSIVGGTDSNQPQHF
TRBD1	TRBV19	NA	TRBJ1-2	TGTGCCAGTAAGGTGGACAGGGGGCTTGCCTATGGCTACACCTTC	CASKVDRGLAYGYTF
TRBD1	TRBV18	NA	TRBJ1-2	TGTGCCAGCTCAGCAGACAGGGCCATAACAAACTATGGCTACACCTTC	CASSADRAITNYGYTF
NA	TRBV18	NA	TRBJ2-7	TGTGCCAGCTCACGGGGCGAGCACGAGCAGTACTTC	CASSRGEHEQYF
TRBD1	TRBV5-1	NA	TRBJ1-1	TGCGCCAGCACTCGGACAGGTATGAACACTGAAGCTTTCTTT	CASTRTGMNTEAFF
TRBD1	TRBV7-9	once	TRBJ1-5	TGTGCCAGCAGCCGGCAAACAGGGGGCGCGAGTATGGGACAGCCCCAGCATTTT	CASSRQTGGASMGQPQHF
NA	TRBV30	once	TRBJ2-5	TGTGCCTGGAGTTCTACCGGGACATGGGAGACCCAGTACTTC	CAWSSTGTWETQYF
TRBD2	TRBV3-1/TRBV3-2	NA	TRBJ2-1	TGTGCCAGCAGCCATCTTAGCGGGAGTGGGGACAATGAGCAGTTCTTC	CASSHLSGSGDNEQFF
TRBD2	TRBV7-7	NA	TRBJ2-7	TGTGCTAGCAGCTTAGCGGGGACTAGTGGGTCCTACGAGCAGTACTTC	CASSLAGTSGSYEQYF
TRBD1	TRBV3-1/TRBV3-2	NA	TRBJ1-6	TGTGCCAGCAGCCAAGAGGGTGCAGGGGGGAATTCACCCCTCCACTTT	CASSQEGAGGNSPLHF
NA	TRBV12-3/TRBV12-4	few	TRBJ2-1	TGTGCCAGCAGTGCGTACAATGAGCAGTTCTTC	CASSAYNEQFF
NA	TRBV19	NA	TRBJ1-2	TGTGCCAGTAGTGATTCCGGAGGGGCGGGTAGTATGGGCTACACCTTC	CASSDSGGAGSMGYTF
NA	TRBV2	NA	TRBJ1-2	TGTGCCAGCAGTGAAGGAACGGGGGGCTACACCTTC	CASSEGTGGYTF
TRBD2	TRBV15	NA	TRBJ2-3	TGTGCCACCAGCCTAGGGTTAGCGGGTGCGTGGGCGACGCAGTATTTT	CATSLGLAGAWATQYF
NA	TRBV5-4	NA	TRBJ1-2	TGTGCCAGCAGCGACCAGGGAGGCTATGGCTACACCTTC	CASSDQGGYGYTF
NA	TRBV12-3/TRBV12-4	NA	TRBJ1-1	TGTGCCAGCTACCTTGGAGGGAACACTGAAGCTTTCTTT	CASYLGGNTEAFF